This paragraph covers one T cell receptor beta chain sequence. Its antigen is not yet known. The record has no base qualities; no much larger clone is one base away. The data were taken from a study of OX40 agonist ivuxolimab in advanced cancers. Context from the whole study: Ivuxolimab was a fully human IgG2 agonistic monoclonal antibody targeting the costimulatory receptor OX40 (CD134). Of the approximately 54 patients in dose escalation, 19 had hepatocellular carcinoma, some 15 had melanoma, 9 had renal cell carcinoma and 9 had head and neck cancer. Patients were allowed to have had prior anti-PD-1, anti-PD-L1 or anti-CTLA-4 therapy, and approximately 40% of the dose-escalation patients had been treated with checkpoint inhibitors. In the dose-escalation cohort, around four fifths of patients were male, and the mean age was approximately 60 years, with a range of roughly 20 to 80. Intravenous ivuxolimab was administered to patients every 2 weeks at six dose levels: 0.01, 0.1, 0.3, 1.5, 3 and 10 mg/kg. The paper describes the monotherapy dose-escalation part (N ≈ 49 patients) of the phase I trial of ivuxolimab. The point of sequencing TCRbeta in the periphery was to test whether ivuxolimab changed TCR sequence diversity and drove clonal T-cell expansion. Partial responses were achieved by three dose-escalation patients, of whom one had hepatocellular carcinoma and two had cutaneous melanoma.

The trial excluded patients who had a history of autoimmune disease or who were on systemic immunosuppression. Peripheral blood for TCR sequencing was drawn from every dose cohort at baseline, at cycle 4 day 1 and at cycle 7 day 1. Samples were obtained from an open-label, multicenter, first-in-human phase I dose-escalation trial of ivuxolimab. Adults with locally advanced or metastatic head and neck squamous cell, hepatocellular, melanoma or renal cell carcinoma were enrolled in the trial. Before TCR sequencing, CD4+ T cells and CD8+ T cells were sorted from peripheral blood as separate populations. To sequence the TCRbeta CDR3 region, genomic DNA was isolated from the sorted cells. TCRbeta CDR3 regions were sequenced using the immunoSEQ Assay. Entries here come from immuneACCESS through TCRdb and include only in-frame sequences with V and J called. Some clones fail to appear in such tables; in the studies checked, an unresolved V gene covers under half of the shortfall, and the cause of the remainder is unknown. The sample contains tens of thousands of clones, about 80% of them found a single time. The ten largest make up 4.4% of the sample.

The germline V gene yields KGHSH for CDR1 and LQKENI for CDR2. Trimming removed 6 bases from V and 8 bases from J, leaving 17 bases between the germline ends. The CDR3 numbers 14 residues from cysteine through phenylalanine. Kept here is only the CDR3 DNA, which spans 42 bases and is read in frame from base 1. The paper as a whole reports these results and caveats: Low levels of normalized T-cell clonal expansion were also shown by some nonresponding patients. The antigen specificity of the clonally expanded peripheral T cells was not determined. At doses of 0.1 to 3.0 mg/kg, clonal expansion of both CD4+ and CD8+ T cells in blood was seen between baseline and week 6. After ivuxolimab, CD8+ T cells had more expanded clones than CD4+ T cells on average. Partial responders in the 0.1-3.0 mg/kg groups had among the lowest normalized peripheral clonal expansion, especially among CD8+ T cells.

The source was CD4+ or CD8+ T cells sorted from blood, collected in a trial of the OX40 agonist ivuxolimab. The chain employs TRBV18 and TRBJ2-4; matching of 6 bases hints at TRBD1 as the D gene. The receptor was derived from an adult with an advanced solid tumor such as melanoma, head and neck, liver or kidney cancer. The nucleotide sequence reads TGTGCCAGCTCTGGGTTTGGGGGCGTTGACATTCAGTACTTC. Translated, it gives CASSGFGGVDIQYF.